This TCR beta chain is drawn from a study of identical twins. Study results and caveats: Potential partial confounding of zero-insertion analyses by invariant MAIT and iNKT cells was noted.

After template switching added a universal primer site, the resulting cDNA carried unique molecular identifiers. Each CDR3 protein gets one entry after TCRdb re-called the 5' RACE reads with MiXCR. The sample consists of roughly 230,000 distinct CDR3 sequences, about 8.5% of them appearing once. The CDR3 has 16 amino acids. V shed 4 bases, J shed 3 bases, and the junction held 10 bases outside the gene matches. Germline V gene sequence: CDR1 SGHRS, CDR2 YFSETQ. A remark on this clonotype: Its antigen is undetermined.

These data are also associated with another study on yellow fever vaccine responses in identical twins.

The source material was CD8+ T cells sorted from blood. This TCR derives from a woman under 30 in good health. This rearrangement joins TRBV5-1 to TRBJ2-7; TRBD2 matches 10 bases. In DNA form, the CDR3 reads TGCGCCAGCAGCCCGATGCTAGCGGGAGCCGACTACGAGCAGTACTTC. As protein: CASSPMLAGADYEQYF.